Listed below are T cell receptor beta chains from one sample, sequenced in a study of blood T cell repertoires in COVID-19. Here immunoSEQ multiplex PCR was the method, and the copy in TCRdb shows in-frame clones only, minus some. The sample consists of tens of thousands of clones, 70% to 90% of them appearing once. The sample comprised peripheral blood. These receptors came from a man aged 45-60 years with COVID-19, enrolled during active disease. Both conserved end residues are trimmed from each CDR3. A D gene is named only where the DNA matches it firmly. For some rows the clone size is stated as once, few or many, or as a class when expanded; others skip it.

TRBJ1-1	13	TRBV4-1	TRBD1	NA	ASSLQGARDTEAF
TRBJ2-7	11	TRBV5-4	NA	NA	ASSSPLEGEQY
TRBJ1-2	11	TRBV6-5	NA	NA	ASSYKGDYGYT
TRBJ1-2	14	TRBV20-1	NA	NA	SASTPAIEDFYGYT
TRBJ1-3	13	TRBV2	TRBD1	NA	ASSKTGLSGNTIY
TRBJ1-5	12	TRBV25-1	NA	once	ASSEYRVNQPQH
TRBJ2-7	10	TRBV11-2	NA	NA	ASSLGVYEQY
TRBJ1-1	15	TRBV4-1	NA	NA	ASSQGSLRGMNTEAF
TRBJ1-2	12	TRBV5-1	TRBD1	NA	ASSLSGTGWGYT
TRBJ1-2	13	TRBV7-9	NA	NA	ASSPLGLRGYGYT
TRBJ2-2	11	TRBV2	TRBD2	NA	ASNPAGEGELF
TRBJ2-5	10	TRBV10-3	TRBD1	NA	AIKGAQETQY
TRBJ1-6	14	TRBV2	TRBD1	once	ASSELGGQYNSPLH
TRBJ2-1	12	TRBV6-2/TRBV6-3	NA	NA	ASSYSTSYNEQF
TRBJ1-2	13	TRBV2	TRBD1	NA	ASRGDSSANYGYT
TRBJ2-3	12	TRBV6-5	NA	once	ASSYRISTDTQY
TRBJ2-5	13	TRBV18	TRBD1	NA	ASSPDRGLRETQY
TRBJ2-2	11	TRBV6-5	TRBD2	NA	ASTTSAVGELF
TRBJ2-5	13	TRBV4-2	TRBD2	NA	ASSQDGTTQETQY
TRBJ2-1	13	TRBV7-2	TRBD2	NA	ASSGTSGGYNEQF
TRBJ1-5	11	TRBV10-3	NA	NA	AISVRDDQPQH
TRBJ2-7	14	TRBV28	TRBD1	NA	ASSLYPGQRSYEQY
TRBJ1-2	11	TRBV2	TRBD1	NA	ASSKDRDYGYT
TRBJ2-2	13	TRBV10-1	NA	NA	ASSHPGLNTGELF
TRBJ2-5	10	TRBV13	NA	NA	ASSFGQETQY
TRBJ1-2	11	TRBV6-5	TRBD1	NA	ASSRDRGGGYT
TRBJ2-1	12	TRBV5-4	NA	NA	ASRRGGGVNEQF
TRBJ1-2	11	TRBV7-9	NA	NA	ASSLDAGSGYT
TRBJ1-1	12	TRBV5-6	TRBD1	NA	ASSLGTANTEAF
TRBJ2-7	13	TRBV6-2/TRBV6-3	NA	once	ASSYTRQGGNEQY
TRBJ1-4	10	TRBV24-1	NA	NA	ATSGPNEKLF
TRBJ2-3	12	TRBV3-1/TRBV3-2	TRBD1	NA	ASSRQGSTDTQY
TRBJ2-7	12	TRBV2	TRBD2	few	ASSLSGGTTEQY
TRBJ2-7	10	TRBV29-1	TRBD1	NA	SVVGGTYEQY
TRBJ2-7	11	TRBV3-1/TRBV3-2	NA	few	ASSHGSSYEQY
TRBJ1-1	11	TRBV4-1	NA	NA	ASSREGVFGAF
TRBJ1-1	10	TRBV12-3/TRBV12-4	TRBD1	NA	ASRDPGGRAF
TRBJ2-2	9	TRBV30	NA	NA	AWSPLGELF
TRBJ2-5	15	TRBV7-8	TRBD1	NA	ASSLFGGQDTQETQY
TRBJ2-5	12	TRBV7-2	NA	NA	ASSLVRGGETQY
TRBJ2-7	14	TRBV7-8	NA	NA	ASSLKDKGITYEQY
TRBJ1-5	12	TRBV6-5	NA	NA	ASSLGGGNQPQH
TRBJ2-1	15	TRBV19	NA	once	ASSIGAGALSYNEQF
TRBJ2-1	13	TRBV7-2	TRBD1	NA	ASRPGQGVLNEQF
TRBJ2-7	11	TRBV11-2	NA	NA	ASSLNGGAEQY
TRBJ2-1	13	TRBV7-9	TRBD2	NA	ASSLVVAGGNEQF
TRBJ1-3	13	TRBV7-6	NA	once	ASSNLPGTGNTIY
TRBJ1-1	9	TRBV3-1/TRBV3-2	NA	NA	ASSQALEAF
TRBJ2-5	15	TRBV28	TRBD2	NA	ASSVRVAGGPGETQY
TRBJ1-2	13	TRBV9	NA	NA	ASSTRPRGGEGYT